One sample yielded the 6 T cell receptor delta chains listed below, sequenced in a study of Vδ1+ human thymocytes. General study points: Thymic TRG and TRD repertoires appeared highly polyclonal.

No antigen has been assigned to these receptors. Extracted RNA was reverse transcribed into cDNA. Pooled V-gene forward primers with one constant-region reverse primer generated the CDR3 amplicons by multiplex PCR. TCRdb re-processed the multiplex PCR reads using CATT. This sample has roughly 25,000 delta-chain clones; about 7% occur once, and the top ten carry 1%. Sequenced input: Vdelta1+ gamma-delta thymocytes from the thymus. This sample's subset: FACS-sorted CD3+ TCRalphabeta- TCRVdelta1+ TCRVdelta2- thymocytes. Receptors were obtained from a girl in the first two years of life who had congenital heart surgery.

The rearrangement uses TRDV1 and TRDJ1, with TRDD3 matching 10 bases. TCRdb carries no J gene annotation; the J gene was assigned here by matching the DNA with germline. After removal of 2 bases from V and 2 bases from J, the junction contained 17 bases not matched to a gene. The CDR3 is 20 amino acids. Germline V CDR1 and CDR2: TSWWSYY, QGS. Here the CDR3 reads CALGEFLTGGCPLGTDKLIF. CDR3 coding DNA: TGTGCTCTTGGGGAATTCCTAACTGGGGGATGCCCGCTGGGGACCGATAAACTCATCTTT.

This clone was counted a few times. Other DNA sequences within the sample encode an identical CDR3. The chain is built from TRDV1 and TRDJ1, with TRDD3 matching over 7 bases. V dropped 0 bases and J dropped 0; count of bases not matched to a gene: 7. Germline V gene data show CDR1 as TSWWSYY and CDR2 as QGS. This CDR3 spans 17 amino acids. CDR3 sequence reads: CALGELLTGAYTDKLIF. CDR3 nucleotides: TGTGCTCTTGGGGAACTACTAACTGGGGCGTACACCGATAAACTCATCTTT.

The chain uses TRDV1 and TRDJ1, with 7 positions matching TRDD2. With V trimmed by 4 bases and J by 0 bases, 14 bases remained unmatched. Germline loops: CDR1 TSWWSYY, CDR2 QGS. The CDR3 loop spans 18 amino acids. This CDR3 reads CALGGPTFLSSYTDKLIF. The DNA for the CDR3 is TGTGCTCTTGGGGGACCTACCTTCCTTTCTTCCTACACCGATAAACTCATCTTT.

V gene TRDV1 combines with J gene TRDJ1; 7 bases fit TRDD3. The germline gives CDR1 TSWWSYY, CDR2 QGS. This CDR3 contains 22 residues. J lost 0 bases, V lost 2 bases, and 24 bases had no gene match. The CDR3 DNA sequence: TGTGCTCTTGGGGAAGTGTTATCGGTTCTGGTGGGGGACCCCCAGTACACCGATAAACTCATCTTT. It translates to CALGEVLSVLVGDPQYTDKLIF.

This clone has more than one count but fewer than ten. This chain uses TRDV1 with TRDJ1, with D perhaps being TRDD2 or TRDD3 (6 bases each). Germline CDR1 and CDR2: TSWWSYY and QGS. V was cut by 3 bases and J by 1 base, with 24 bases left in between. The CDR3 consists of 19 residues. The CDR3 bases are TGTGCTCTTGGGGACCGATCCTACTCTAGGACTGGGTTCACCGATAAACTCATCTTT. This translates into CALGDRSYSRTGFTDKLIF.

The J gene is TRDJ1, the V gene TRDV1; 8 bases fit TRDD3. TCRdb gives no J gene; it was assigned here by matching the DNA to germline. The CDR3 loop spans 19 amino acids. The V gene end was trimmed by 1 base and the J gene end by 1 base; junction bases not matched to a gene: 14. Germline CDR1 reads TSWWSYY; CDR2 reads QGS. In DNA, the CDR3 is TGTGCTCTTGGGGAACCGCCCCCCGTGGGGGATCCCTGCACCGATAAACTCATCTTT. Encoded protein: CALGEPPPVGDPCTDKLIF.